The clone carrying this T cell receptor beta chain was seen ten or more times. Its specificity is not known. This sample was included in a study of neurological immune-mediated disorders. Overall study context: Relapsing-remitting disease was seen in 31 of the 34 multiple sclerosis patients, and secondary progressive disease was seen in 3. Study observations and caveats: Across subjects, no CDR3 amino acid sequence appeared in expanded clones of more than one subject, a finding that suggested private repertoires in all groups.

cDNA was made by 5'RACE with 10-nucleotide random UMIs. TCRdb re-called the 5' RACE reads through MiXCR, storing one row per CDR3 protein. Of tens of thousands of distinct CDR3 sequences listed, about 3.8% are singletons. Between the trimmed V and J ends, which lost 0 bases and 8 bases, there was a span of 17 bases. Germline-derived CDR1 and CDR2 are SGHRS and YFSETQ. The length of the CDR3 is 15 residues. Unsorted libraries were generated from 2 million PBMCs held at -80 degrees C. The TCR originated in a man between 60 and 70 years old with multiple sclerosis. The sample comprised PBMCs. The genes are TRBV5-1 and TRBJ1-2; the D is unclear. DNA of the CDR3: TGCGCCAGCAGCTTGGCCGGAGACCCTCCGGGGGGCTACACCTTC. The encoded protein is CASSLAGDPPGGYTF.